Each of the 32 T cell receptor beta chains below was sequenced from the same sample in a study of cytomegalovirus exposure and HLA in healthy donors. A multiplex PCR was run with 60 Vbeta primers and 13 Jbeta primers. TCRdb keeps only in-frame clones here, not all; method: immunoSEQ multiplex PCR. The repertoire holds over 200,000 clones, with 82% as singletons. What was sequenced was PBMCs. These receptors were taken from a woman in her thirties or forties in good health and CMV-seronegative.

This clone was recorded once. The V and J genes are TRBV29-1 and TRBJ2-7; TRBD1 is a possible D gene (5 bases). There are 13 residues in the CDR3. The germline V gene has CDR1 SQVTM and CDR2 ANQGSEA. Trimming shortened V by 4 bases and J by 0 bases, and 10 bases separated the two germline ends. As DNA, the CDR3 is TGCAGCGTTGGACAGAAAGGCTCCTACGAGCAGTACTTC. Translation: CSVGQKGSYEQYF.

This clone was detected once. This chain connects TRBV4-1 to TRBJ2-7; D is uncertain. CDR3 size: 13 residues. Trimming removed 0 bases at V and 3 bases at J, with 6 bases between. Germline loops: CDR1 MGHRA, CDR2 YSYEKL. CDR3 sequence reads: CASSQEYGYEQYF. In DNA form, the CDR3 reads TGCGCCAGCAGCCAAGAGTACGGCTACGAGCAGTACTTC.

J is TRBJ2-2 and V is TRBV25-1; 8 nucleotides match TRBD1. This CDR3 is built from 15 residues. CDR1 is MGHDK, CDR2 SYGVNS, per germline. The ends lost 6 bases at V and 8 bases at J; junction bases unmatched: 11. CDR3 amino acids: CASSSRQGTAGELFF. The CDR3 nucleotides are TGTGCCAGCAGCTCTCGACAGGGGACTGCTGGGGAGCTGTTTTTT.

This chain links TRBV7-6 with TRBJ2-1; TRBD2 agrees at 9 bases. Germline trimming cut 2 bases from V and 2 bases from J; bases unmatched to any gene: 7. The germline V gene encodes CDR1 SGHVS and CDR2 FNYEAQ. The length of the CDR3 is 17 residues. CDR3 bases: TGTGCCAGCAGCTTAAACAGCGGGGGGTATACCTACAATGAGCAGTTCTTC. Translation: CASSLNSGGYTYNEQFF.

CDR3: CATSKERGAVNEQFF. DNA for the CDR3: TGTGCCACCAGCAAAGAGCGGGGGGCTGTCAATGAGCAGTTCTTC. The chain couples TRBV15 to TRBJ2-1; 9 bases fit TRBD2. This CDR3 contains 15 residues. After removal of 4 bases from V and 6 bases from J, the junction contained 7 bases not matched to a gene. The V gene's germline CDR1 is LNHNV and CDR2 YYDKDF (reference sequence). Supplemented by reference TRBV15 and TRBJ2-1, the full variable domain reads DAMVIQNPRYQVTQFGKPVTLSCSQTLNHNVMYWYQQKSSQAPKLLFHYYDKDFNNEADTPDNFQSRRPNTSFCFLDIRSPGLGDTAMYLCATSKERGAVNEQFFGPGTRLTVL.

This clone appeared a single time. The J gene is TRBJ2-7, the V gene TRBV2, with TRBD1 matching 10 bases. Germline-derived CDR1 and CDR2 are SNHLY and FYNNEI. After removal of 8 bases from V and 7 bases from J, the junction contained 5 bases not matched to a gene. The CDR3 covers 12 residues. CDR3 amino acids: CASRDRGWEQYF. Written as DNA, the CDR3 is TGTGCCAGCCGGGACAGGGGATGGGAGCAGTACTTC.

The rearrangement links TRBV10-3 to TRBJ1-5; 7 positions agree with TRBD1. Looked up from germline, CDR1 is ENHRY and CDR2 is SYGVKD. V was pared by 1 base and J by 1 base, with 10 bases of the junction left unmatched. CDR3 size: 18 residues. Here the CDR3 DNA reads TGTGCCATCAGTGAGTTTGGAGGGGGCCAGGGGAGCAATCAGCCCCAGCATTTT. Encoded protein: CAISEFGGGQGSNQPQHF.

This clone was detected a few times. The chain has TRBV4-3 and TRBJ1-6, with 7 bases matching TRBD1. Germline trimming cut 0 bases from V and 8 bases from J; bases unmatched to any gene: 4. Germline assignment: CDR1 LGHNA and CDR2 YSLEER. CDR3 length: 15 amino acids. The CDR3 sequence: CASSQDRGFDSPLHF. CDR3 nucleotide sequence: TGCGCCAGCAGCCAAGACAGGGGGTTCGATTCACCCCTCCACTTT.

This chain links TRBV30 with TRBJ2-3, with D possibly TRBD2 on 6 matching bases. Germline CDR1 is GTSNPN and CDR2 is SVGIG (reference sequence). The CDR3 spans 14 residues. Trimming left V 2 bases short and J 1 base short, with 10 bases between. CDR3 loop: CAWSTGVGTDTQYF. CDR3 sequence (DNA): TGTGCCTGGAGTACGGGGGTGGGCACAGATACGCAGTATTTT.

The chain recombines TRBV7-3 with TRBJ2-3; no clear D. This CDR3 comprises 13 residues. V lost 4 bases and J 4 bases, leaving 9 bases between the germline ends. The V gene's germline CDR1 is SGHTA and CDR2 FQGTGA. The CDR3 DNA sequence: TGTGCCAGCAGCTCACAATACCCAGATACGCAGTATTTT. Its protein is CASSSQYPDTQYF.

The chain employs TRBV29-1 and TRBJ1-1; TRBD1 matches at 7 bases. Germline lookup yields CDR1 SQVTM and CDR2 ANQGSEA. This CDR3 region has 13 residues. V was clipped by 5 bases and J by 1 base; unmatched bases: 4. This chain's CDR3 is CSVCRDRNTEAFF. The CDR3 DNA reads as TGCAGCGTTTGCCGGGACAGGAACACTGAAGCTTTCTTT.

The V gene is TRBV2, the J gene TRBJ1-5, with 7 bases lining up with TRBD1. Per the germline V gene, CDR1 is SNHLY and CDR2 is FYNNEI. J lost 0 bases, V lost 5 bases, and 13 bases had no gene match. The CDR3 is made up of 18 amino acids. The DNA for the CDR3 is TGTGCCAGCAGTTACCGATCCGGGACAGATTATAGCAATCAGCCCCAGCATTTT. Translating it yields CASSYRSGTDYSNQPQHF.

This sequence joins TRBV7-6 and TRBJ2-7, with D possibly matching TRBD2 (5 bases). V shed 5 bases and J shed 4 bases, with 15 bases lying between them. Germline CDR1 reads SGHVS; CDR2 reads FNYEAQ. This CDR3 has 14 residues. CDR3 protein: CASSPDSSRYEQYF. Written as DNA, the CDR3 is TGTGCCAGCAGCCCGGACTCTTCCCGATACGAGCAGTACTTC.

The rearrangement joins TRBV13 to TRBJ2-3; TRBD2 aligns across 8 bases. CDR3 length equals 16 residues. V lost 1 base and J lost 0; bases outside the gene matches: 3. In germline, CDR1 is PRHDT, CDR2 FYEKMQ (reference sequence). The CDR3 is CASSLALAGSTDTQYF. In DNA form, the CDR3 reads TGTGCCAGCAGCTTAGCTCTAGCGGGTAGCACAGATACGCAGTATTTT.

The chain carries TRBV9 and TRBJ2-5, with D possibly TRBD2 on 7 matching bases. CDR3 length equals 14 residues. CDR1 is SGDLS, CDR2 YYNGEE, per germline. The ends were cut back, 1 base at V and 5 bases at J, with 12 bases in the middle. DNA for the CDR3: TGTGCCAGCAGCGTAAGGGGGGGTCGGGAGACCCAGTACTTC. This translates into CASSVRGGRETQYF.

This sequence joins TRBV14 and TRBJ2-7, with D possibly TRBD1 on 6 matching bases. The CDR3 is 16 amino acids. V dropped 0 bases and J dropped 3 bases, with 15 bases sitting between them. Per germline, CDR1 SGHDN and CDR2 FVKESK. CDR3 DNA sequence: TGTGCCAGCAGCCAAGATGGTTGGGACACGGACTACGAGCAGTACTTC. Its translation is CASSQDGWDTDYEQYF.

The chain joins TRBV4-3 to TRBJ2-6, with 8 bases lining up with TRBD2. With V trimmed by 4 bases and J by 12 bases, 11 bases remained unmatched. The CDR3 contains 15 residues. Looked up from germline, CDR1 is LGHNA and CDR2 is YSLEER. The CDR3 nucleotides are TGCGCCAGCAGCCCCTCCGCGGGGGGCTCCCCCGTCCTGACTTTC. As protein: CASSPSAGGSPVLTF.

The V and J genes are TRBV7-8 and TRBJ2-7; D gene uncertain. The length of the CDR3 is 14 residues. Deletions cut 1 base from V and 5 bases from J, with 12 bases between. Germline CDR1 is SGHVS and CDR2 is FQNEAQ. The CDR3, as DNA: TGTGCCAGCAGCTTAGTGAACCGGTTGAACGAGCAGTACTTC. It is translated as CASSLVNRLNEQYF. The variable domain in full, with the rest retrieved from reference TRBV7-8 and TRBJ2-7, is GAGVSQSPRYKVAKRGQDVALRCDPISGHVSLFWYQQALGQGPEFLTYFQNEAQLDKSGLPSDRFFAERPEGSVSTLKIQRTQQEDSAVYLCASSLVNRLNEQYFGPGTRLTVT.

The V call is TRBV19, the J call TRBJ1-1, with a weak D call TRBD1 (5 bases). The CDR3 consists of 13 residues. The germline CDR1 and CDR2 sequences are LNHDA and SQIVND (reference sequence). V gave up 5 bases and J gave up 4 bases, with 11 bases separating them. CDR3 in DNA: TGTGCCAGTAGTTTTCAGGGCTTCACTGAAGCTTTCTTT. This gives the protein CASSFQGFTEAFF.

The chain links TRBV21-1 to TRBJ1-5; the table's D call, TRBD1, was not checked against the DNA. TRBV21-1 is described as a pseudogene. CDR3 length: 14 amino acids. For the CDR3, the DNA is TGTGCCAGCAGCAAAGACAGGGGGCTTCAGCCCCAGCATTTT. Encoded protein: CASSKDRGLQPQHF.

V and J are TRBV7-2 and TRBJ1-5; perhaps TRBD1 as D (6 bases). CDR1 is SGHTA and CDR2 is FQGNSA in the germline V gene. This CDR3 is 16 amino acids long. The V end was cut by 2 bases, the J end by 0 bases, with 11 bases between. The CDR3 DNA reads TGTGCCAGCAGCTTATCGGGGGGCCGTAGCAATCAGCCCCAGCATTTT. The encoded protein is CASSLSGGRSNQPQHF.

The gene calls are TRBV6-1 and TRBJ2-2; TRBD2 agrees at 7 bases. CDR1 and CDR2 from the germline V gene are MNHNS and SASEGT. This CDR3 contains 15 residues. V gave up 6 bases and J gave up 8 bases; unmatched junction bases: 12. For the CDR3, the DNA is TGTGCCAGCAGGGCTATTGGGCTAGCGGTTGGGGAGCTGTTTTTT. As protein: CASRAIGLAVGELFF.

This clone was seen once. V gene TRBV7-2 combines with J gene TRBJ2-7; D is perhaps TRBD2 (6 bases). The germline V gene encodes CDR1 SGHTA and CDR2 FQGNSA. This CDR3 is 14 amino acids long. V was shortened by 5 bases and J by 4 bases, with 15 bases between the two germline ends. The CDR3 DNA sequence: TGTGCCAGCAGCCCTAGGCTAGGGACTTACGAGCAGTACTTC. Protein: CASSPRLGTYEQYF.

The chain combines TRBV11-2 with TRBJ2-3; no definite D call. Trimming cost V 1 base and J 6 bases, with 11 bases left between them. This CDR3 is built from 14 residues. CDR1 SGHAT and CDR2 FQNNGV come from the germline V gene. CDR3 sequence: CASSLGPKQDTQYF. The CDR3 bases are TGTGCCAGCAGCTTAGGGCCGAAACAGGATACGCAGTATTTT. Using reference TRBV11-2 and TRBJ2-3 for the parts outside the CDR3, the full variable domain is EAGVAQSPRYKIIEKRQSVAFWCNPISGHATLYWYQQILGQGPKLLIQFQNNGVVDDSQLPKDRFSAERLKGVDSTLKIQPAKLEDSAVYLCASSLGPKQDTQYFGPGTRLTVL.

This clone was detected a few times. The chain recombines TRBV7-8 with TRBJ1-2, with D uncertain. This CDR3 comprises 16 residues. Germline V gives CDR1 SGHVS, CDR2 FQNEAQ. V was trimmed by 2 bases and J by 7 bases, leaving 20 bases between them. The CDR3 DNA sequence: TGTGCCAGCAGCTTATCCTCCGGGCCCTTGGGAGTTGGCTACACCTTC. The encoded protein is CASSLSSGPLGVGYTF.

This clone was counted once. CDR3 bases: TGTGCCAGCAGTGAAGGCGGTAACACTGAAGCTTTCTTT. Its protein product is CASSEGGNTEAFF. This rearrangement joins TRBV25-1 to TRBJ1-1; D is ambiguous. CDR3 length: 13 residues. V lost 2 bases to trimming and J lost 2 bases, with 6 bases between them. Germline assignment: CDR1 MGHDK and CDR2 SYGVNS.

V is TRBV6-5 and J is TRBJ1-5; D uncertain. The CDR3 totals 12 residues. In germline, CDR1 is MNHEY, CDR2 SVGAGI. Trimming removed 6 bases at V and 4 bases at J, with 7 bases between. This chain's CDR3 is CASRTVNQPQHF. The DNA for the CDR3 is TGTGCCAGCAGGACTGTTAATCAGCCCCAGCATTTT.

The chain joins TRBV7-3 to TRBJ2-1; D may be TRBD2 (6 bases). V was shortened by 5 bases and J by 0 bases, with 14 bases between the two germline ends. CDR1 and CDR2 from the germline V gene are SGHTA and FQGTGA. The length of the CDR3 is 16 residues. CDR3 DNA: TGTGCCAGCAGCGCCAACGGGGGTGGCTCCTACAATGAGCAGTTCTTC. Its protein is CASSANGGGSYNEQFF.

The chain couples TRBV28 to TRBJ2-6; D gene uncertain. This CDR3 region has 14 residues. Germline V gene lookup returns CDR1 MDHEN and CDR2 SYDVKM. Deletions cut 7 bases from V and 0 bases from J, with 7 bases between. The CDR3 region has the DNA TGTGCCAGCAACTACTACTCTGGGGCCAACGTCCTGACTTTC. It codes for CASNYYSGANVLTF.

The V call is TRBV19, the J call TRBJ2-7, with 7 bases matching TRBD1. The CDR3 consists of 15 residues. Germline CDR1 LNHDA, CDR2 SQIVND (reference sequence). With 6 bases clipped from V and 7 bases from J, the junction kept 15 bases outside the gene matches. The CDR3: CASSRDRKLRREQYF. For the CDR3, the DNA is TGTGCCAGTAGCCGGGACAGAAAACTACGTAGGGAGCAGTACTTC.

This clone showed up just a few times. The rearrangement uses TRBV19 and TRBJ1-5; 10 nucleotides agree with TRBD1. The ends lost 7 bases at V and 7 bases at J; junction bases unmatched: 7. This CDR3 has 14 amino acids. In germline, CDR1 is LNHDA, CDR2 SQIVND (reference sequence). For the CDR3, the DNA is TGTGCCAGTACTGGGGAGGACAGGGGGCAGCCCCAGCATTTT. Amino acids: CASTGEDRGQPQHF.

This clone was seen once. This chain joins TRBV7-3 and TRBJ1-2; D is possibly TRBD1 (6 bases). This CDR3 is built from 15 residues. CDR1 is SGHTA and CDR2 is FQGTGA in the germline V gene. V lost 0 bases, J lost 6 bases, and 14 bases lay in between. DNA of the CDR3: TGTGCCAGCAGCTTAACGTTACAGGGTTCGCATGGCTACACCTTC. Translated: CASSLTLQGSHGYTF.